One and the same sample provided the 4 T cell receptor beta chains below, sequenced in a study of Graves' ophthalmopathy and Graves' hyperthyroidism (dated by TCRdb to the late 2010s). TCRdb shows the sequencer as Illumina HiSeq 2000. For repertoire sequencing, TCR beta CDR3 regions were amplified from RNA transcripts. HTBI primers and the Qiagen OneStep RT-PCR kit were used in a first-round RT-PCR, which was followed by a second-round multiplex PCR, size selection and purification. Starting from the raw public reads, TCRdb applied fastp trimming at Q25, assembled clones with MiXCR and retained in-frame beta chains. Every distinct CDR3 protein forms one entry, paired with its most common genes and DNA. The sample table holds roughly 380,000 distinct CDR3 sequences, of which roughly 15% were seen once. In total, the top ten clones hold around 6.6% of the sample. The material sequenced was peripheral blood. The receptors originated from a woman between 18 and 29 years old with stable Graves' hyperthyroidism. Donor details come from another sample of the same person, matched by shared clones.

This clonotype was observed many times. The chain recombines TRBV12-3 or TRBV12-4 with TRBJ2-2; D might be TRBD1 (6 bases). The CDR3 has 14 amino acids. The V end lost 2 bases, the J end lost 3 bases, and 7 bases lay between the germline ends. CDR3 sequence (DNA): TGTGCCAGCAGTTTATACAGGGACACCGGGGAGCTGTTTTTT. This encodes CASSLYRDTGELFF.

This clonotype was observed at least ten times. The chain joins TRBV6-1 to TRBJ1-4; 7 nucleotides line up with TRBD1. V shed 3 bases, J shed 2 bases, and the junction held 0 bases outside the gene matches. Germline V CDR1 and CDR2: MNHNS, SASEGT. The CDR3 has 14 residues. CDR3 sequence reads: CASSEDRTNEKLFF. The CDR3 DNA follows: TGTGCCAGCAGTGAGGACAGGACTAATGAAAAACTGTTTTTT.

This clonotype was recorded many times. V gene TRBV7-9 combines with J gene TRBJ1-1, with a possible D match to TRBD1 (5 bases). Per the germline V gene, CDR1 is SEHNR and CDR2 is FQNEAQ (reference sequence). This CDR3 is 15 amino acids long. The ends were cut back, 3 bases at V and 11 bases at J, with 22 bases in the middle. The CDR3 sequence: CASSFGTTINRGAFF. In nucleotides, the CDR3 is TGTGCCAGCAGCTTCGGGACGACGATTAACAGAGGGGCTTTCTTT.

This clonotype was seen more than once but under ten times. The gene calls are TRBV12-3 or TRBV12-4 and TRBJ1-6, with D tentatively TRBD1 (5 bases). This CDR3 comprises 12 residues. Trimming took 6 bases from V and 8 from J, leaving 8 bases between them. The DNA of the CDR3 is TGTGCCAGCAGCATAGGGGATTCACCCCTCCACTTT. It codes for CASSIGDSPLHF.